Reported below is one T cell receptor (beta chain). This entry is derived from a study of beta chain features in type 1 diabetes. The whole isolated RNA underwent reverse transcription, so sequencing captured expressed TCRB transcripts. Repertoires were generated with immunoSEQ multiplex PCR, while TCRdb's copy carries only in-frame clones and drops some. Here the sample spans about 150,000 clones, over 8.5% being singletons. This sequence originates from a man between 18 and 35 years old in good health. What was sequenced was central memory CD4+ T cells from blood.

The CDR3 DNA reads as TGTGCCAGCAGCTTCCAGGGAGGAGAGACCCAGTACTTC. It yields the protein CASSFQGGETQYF. The chain is built from TRBV7-2 and TRBJ2-5; D may be TRBD2 (6 bases). The V gene lost 3 bases and the J gene lost 4 bases, with 9 bases spanning the gap. CDR3 length: 13 amino acids. Looked up from germline, CDR1 is SGHTA and CDR2 is FQGNSA.